The 17 T cell receptor beta chains below come from one sample, sequenced in a study of OX40 agonist ivuxolimab in advanced cancers. The library was obtained by the immunoSEQ multiplex PCR assay. TCRdb carries this immuneACCESS record with in-frame sequences only. Its versions omit some clonotypes, under half of them owing to an unresolved V gene in the studies checked, with the rest unexplained. The sample contains around 70,000 clones, around four fifths of them found a single time. Approximately 5.6% of the sample is held by the ten biggest clonotypes. The sequencing used CD4+ or CD8+ T cells sorted from blood, collected in a trial of the OX40 agonist ivuxolimab. These receptors were obtained from an adult with an advanced solid tumor such as melanoma, head and neck, liver or kidney cancer.

The sample holds one count of this clone. Written as DNA, the CDR3 is TGTGCCAGTAGTATAGAATGGCTAGCGGGGTTCAATGAGCAGTTCTTC. Protein sequence: CASSIEWLAGFNEQFF. V usage is TRBV19 and J usage is TRBJ2-1; 9 bases agree with TRBD2. V lost 0 bases to trimming and J lost 6 bases; unmatched junction nucleotides: 6. Germline V gene lookup returns CDR1 LNHDA and CDR2 SQIVND (reference sequence). The CDR3 runs 16 residues.

The chain uses TRBV28 and TRBJ1-4; D is unresolved. CDR1 is MDHEN, CDR2 SYDVKM, per germline. The CDR3 has 16 residues. Between the trimmed V and J ends, which lost 5 bases and 0 bases, there was a span of 13 bases. The CDR3 here is CASSPDTQATNEKLFF. In DNA form, the CDR3 reads TGTGCCAGCAGTCCAGACACACAAGCAACTAATGAAAAACTGTTTTTT. Filled out from reference TRBV28 and TRBJ1-4, the complete variable domain reads DVKVTQSSRYLVKRTGEKVFLECVQDMDHENMFWYRQDPGLGLRLIYFSYDVKMKEKGDIPEGYSVSREKKERFSLILESASTNQTSMYLCASSPDTQATNEKLFFGSGTQLSVL.

This clone was counted only a few times. V is TRBV7-2 and J is TRBJ2-2, with D possibly called TRBD1 or TRBD2 (5 bases each). Deletions cut 2 bases from V and 5 bases from J, with 15 bases between. The CDR3 is 16 amino acids. CDR1 is SGHTA and CDR2 is FQGNSA in the germline V gene. CDR3 in DNA: TGTGCCAGCAGCTTAAGAGGGGTGGTAAAGACCGGGGAGCTGTTTTTT. It is translated as CASSLRGVVKTGELFF.

The chain employs TRBV7-7 and TRBJ2-1, with 11 nucleotides matching TRBD2. CDR3 length equals 16 residues. Germline-derived CDR1 and CDR2 are SSHAT and FNYEAQ (reference sequence). With 2 bases clipped from V and 6 bases from J, the junction kept 6 bases outside the gene matches. CDR3 nucleotides: TGTGCCAGCAGCTTACTAATAGCGGGAGGGCGCAATGAGCAGTTCTTC. Protein sequence: CASSLLIAGGRNEQFF.

The rearrangement links TRBV7-9 to TRBJ2-5; 11 bases align to TRBD1. The CDR3 covers 16 residues. Trimming took 5 bases from V and 4 from J; bases not matched to a gene: 9. Looked up from germline, CDR1 is SEHNR and CDR2 is FQNEAQ (reference sequence). CDR3: CASSPPGTGGRETQYF. CDR3 coding DNA: TGTGCCAGCAGCCCACCCGGGACAGGGGGTAGAGAGACCCAGTACTTC.

The V gene is TRBV6-6, the J gene TRBJ1-1; 7 nucleotides align to TRBD1. Germline V gene lookup returns CDR1 MNHNY and CDR2 SVGAGI (reference sequence). The CDR3 is 13 amino acids. With V trimmed by 2 bases and J by 5 bases, 2 bases remained unmatched. The CDR3 DNA follows: TGTGCCAGCAGTTACAGGGGGCCTACTGAAGCTTTCTTT. It is translated as CASSYRGPTEAFF.

Only a few counts were recorded for this clone. The V gene is TRBV28, the J gene TRBJ2-2, with D perhaps assigned TRBD1 or TRBD2 (5 bases each). V lost 3 bases and J 6 bases, leaving 17 bases between the germline ends. This CDR3 region has 16 residues. Germline V CDR1 and CDR2: MDHEN, SYDVKM. The CDR3, as DNA: TGTGCCAGCAGTTTTATCACCGGGATAGGGGCCGGGGAGCTGTTTTTT. This translates into CASSFITGIGAGELFF. The full variable domain, rest sourced from reference TRBV28 and TRBJ2-2, is DVKVTQSSRYLVKRTGEKVFLECVQDMDHENMFWYRQDPGLGLRLIYFSYDVKMKEKGDIPEGYSVSREKKERFSLILESASTNQTSMYLCASSFITGIGAGELFFGEGSRLTVL.

The chain combines TRBV6-4 with TRBJ1-5, with D possibly TRBD1 on 5 matching bases. The V end lost 2 bases, the J end lost 2 bases, and 7 bases lay between the germline ends. From germline, CDR1 is MRHNA and CDR2 SNTAGT. The CDR3 is made up of 14 amino acids. CDR3 nucleotide sequence: TGTGCCAGCAGTGACGGGGGTGGCAATCAGCCCCAGCATTTT. Translated: CASSDGGGNQPQHF.

The DNA for the CDR3 is TGTGCCAGCAGCTTCGACCAGGGGGCCACTGAAGCTTTCTTT. This sequence encodes CASSFDQGATEAFF. V is TRBV7-2 and J is TRBJ1-1, with 8 bases identical to TRBD1. The germline V gene has CDR1 SGHTA and CDR2 FQGNSA. Germline trimming cut 3 bases from V and 4 bases from J; bases unmatched to any gene: 4. This CDR3 has 14 residues.

The chain employs TRBV28 and TRBJ1-5; 7 bases agree with TRBD1. The CDR3 consists of 13 residues. J was trimmed by 2 bases and V by 6 bases; bases with no gene match: 1. CDR1 is MDHEN, CDR2 SYDVKM, per germline. CDR3 sequence reads: CASRGTGNQPQHF. For the CDR3, the DNA is TGTGCCAGCAGGGGGACAGGCAATCAGCCCCAGCATTTT.

The chain carries TRBV5-6 and TRBJ2-7, with 7 bases fitting TRBD1. V was clipped by 3 bases and J by 7 bases; unmatched bases: 10. There are 14 residues in the CDR3. From germline, CDR1 is SGHDT and CDR2 YYEEEE. CDR3 coding DNA: TGTGCCAGCAGCTGGAACAGGGGCAGTGGGGAGCAGTACGTC. Encoded protein: CASSWNRGSGEQYV.

The V call is TRBV9, the J call TRBJ1-2, with D tentatively TRBD1 (5 bases). The V and J ends lost 5 bases and 3 bases respectively, with 17 bases between them. The CDR3 is 15 residues long. Germline CDR1 SGDLS, CDR2 YYNGEE. The CDR3 sequence is CASSLTQRGDYGYTF. In nucleotides, the CDR3 is TGTGCCAGCAGTCTTACCCAGAGGGGCGACTATGGCTACACCTTC.

This clone came up once. One end of the junction varies from germline; a read error may be responsible. This specimen includes other DNA sequences encoding the same CDR3. The CDR3 DNA reads TGTGCCAGCAGCTCAAAGGGGGAGGGCACTGAGGCTTTCTTT. The encoded protein is CASSSKGEGTEAFF. The chain couples TRBV7-9 to TRBJ1-1; D perhaps matches TRBD1 (6 bases). The CDR3 runs to 14 residues. CDR1 and CDR2 (germline): SEHNR, FQNEAQ (reference sequence).

V usage is TRBV7-9 and J usage is TRBJ2-3; D possibly corresponds to TRBD1 (5 bases). Germline assignment: CDR1 SEHNR and CDR2 FQNEAQ (reference sequence). V was cut by 4 bases and J by 6 bases, with 8 bases left in between. This CDR3 is 12 amino acids long. CDR3 in amino acids: CASSSRADTQYF. The CDR3 DNA reads as TGTGCCAGCAGCTCCAGGGCCGATACGCAGTATTTT. Full variable domain (outside the CDR3, taken from reference TRBV7-9 and TRBJ2-3): DTGVSQNPRHKITKRGQNVTFRCDPISEHNRLYWYRQTLGQGPEFLTYFQNEAQLEKSRLLSDRFSAERPKGSFSTLEIQRTEQGDSAMYLCASSSRADTQYFGPGTRLTVL.

This rearrangement joins TRBV13 to TRBJ2-1; 9 positions match TRBD1. The CDR3 length is 14 residues. The V and J ends lost 3 bases and 5 bases, in that order; junction bases with no gene match: 2. Germline values: CDR1 PRHDT, CDR2 FYEKMQ (reference sequence). The DNA for the CDR3 is TGTGCCAGCAGCTTCGGGACAGGGAACAATGAGCAGTTCTTC. This codes for CASSFGTGNNEQFF.

The chain couples TRBV27 to TRBJ1-1; 7 bases line up with TRBD1. Looked up from germline, CDR1 is MNHEY and CDR2 is SMNVEV (reference sequence). The V segment lost 6 bases and the J segment 4 bases; nucleotides outside the gene matches: 11. This CDR3 is built from 15 residues. CDR3 nucleotide sequence: TGTGCCAGCAGCCTGGGGGACAGCTTAGGCACTGAAGCTTTCTTT. It encodes CASSLGDSLGTEAFF.

This clone came up a few times. This chain links TRBV4-1 with TRBJ2-2; D possibly corresponds to TRBD1 (5 bases). The length of the CDR3 is 14 residues. Germline V lookup: CDR1 MGHRA, CDR2 YSYEKL. The V end lost 4 bases, the J end lost 8 bases, and 14 bases lay between the germline ends. In nucleotides, the CDR3 is TGCGCCAGCAGCCGAAGCCCTAGGGGTGGGGAGCTGTTTTTT. It is translated as CASSRSPRGGELFF.